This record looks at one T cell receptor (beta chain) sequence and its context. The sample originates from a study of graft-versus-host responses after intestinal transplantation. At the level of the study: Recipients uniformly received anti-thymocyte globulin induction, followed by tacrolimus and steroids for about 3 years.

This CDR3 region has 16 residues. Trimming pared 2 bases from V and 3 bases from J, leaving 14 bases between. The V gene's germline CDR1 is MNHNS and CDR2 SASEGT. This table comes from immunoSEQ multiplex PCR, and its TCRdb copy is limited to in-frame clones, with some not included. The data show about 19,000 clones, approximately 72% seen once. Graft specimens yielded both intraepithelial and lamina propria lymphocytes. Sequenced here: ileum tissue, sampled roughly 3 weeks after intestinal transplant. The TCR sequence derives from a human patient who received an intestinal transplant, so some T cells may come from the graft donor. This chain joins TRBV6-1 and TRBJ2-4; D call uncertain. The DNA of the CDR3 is TGTGCCAGCAGTGAACAGAGTGGGCAGTTCAAAAACATTCAGTACTTC. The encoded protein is CASSEQSGQFKNIQYF.